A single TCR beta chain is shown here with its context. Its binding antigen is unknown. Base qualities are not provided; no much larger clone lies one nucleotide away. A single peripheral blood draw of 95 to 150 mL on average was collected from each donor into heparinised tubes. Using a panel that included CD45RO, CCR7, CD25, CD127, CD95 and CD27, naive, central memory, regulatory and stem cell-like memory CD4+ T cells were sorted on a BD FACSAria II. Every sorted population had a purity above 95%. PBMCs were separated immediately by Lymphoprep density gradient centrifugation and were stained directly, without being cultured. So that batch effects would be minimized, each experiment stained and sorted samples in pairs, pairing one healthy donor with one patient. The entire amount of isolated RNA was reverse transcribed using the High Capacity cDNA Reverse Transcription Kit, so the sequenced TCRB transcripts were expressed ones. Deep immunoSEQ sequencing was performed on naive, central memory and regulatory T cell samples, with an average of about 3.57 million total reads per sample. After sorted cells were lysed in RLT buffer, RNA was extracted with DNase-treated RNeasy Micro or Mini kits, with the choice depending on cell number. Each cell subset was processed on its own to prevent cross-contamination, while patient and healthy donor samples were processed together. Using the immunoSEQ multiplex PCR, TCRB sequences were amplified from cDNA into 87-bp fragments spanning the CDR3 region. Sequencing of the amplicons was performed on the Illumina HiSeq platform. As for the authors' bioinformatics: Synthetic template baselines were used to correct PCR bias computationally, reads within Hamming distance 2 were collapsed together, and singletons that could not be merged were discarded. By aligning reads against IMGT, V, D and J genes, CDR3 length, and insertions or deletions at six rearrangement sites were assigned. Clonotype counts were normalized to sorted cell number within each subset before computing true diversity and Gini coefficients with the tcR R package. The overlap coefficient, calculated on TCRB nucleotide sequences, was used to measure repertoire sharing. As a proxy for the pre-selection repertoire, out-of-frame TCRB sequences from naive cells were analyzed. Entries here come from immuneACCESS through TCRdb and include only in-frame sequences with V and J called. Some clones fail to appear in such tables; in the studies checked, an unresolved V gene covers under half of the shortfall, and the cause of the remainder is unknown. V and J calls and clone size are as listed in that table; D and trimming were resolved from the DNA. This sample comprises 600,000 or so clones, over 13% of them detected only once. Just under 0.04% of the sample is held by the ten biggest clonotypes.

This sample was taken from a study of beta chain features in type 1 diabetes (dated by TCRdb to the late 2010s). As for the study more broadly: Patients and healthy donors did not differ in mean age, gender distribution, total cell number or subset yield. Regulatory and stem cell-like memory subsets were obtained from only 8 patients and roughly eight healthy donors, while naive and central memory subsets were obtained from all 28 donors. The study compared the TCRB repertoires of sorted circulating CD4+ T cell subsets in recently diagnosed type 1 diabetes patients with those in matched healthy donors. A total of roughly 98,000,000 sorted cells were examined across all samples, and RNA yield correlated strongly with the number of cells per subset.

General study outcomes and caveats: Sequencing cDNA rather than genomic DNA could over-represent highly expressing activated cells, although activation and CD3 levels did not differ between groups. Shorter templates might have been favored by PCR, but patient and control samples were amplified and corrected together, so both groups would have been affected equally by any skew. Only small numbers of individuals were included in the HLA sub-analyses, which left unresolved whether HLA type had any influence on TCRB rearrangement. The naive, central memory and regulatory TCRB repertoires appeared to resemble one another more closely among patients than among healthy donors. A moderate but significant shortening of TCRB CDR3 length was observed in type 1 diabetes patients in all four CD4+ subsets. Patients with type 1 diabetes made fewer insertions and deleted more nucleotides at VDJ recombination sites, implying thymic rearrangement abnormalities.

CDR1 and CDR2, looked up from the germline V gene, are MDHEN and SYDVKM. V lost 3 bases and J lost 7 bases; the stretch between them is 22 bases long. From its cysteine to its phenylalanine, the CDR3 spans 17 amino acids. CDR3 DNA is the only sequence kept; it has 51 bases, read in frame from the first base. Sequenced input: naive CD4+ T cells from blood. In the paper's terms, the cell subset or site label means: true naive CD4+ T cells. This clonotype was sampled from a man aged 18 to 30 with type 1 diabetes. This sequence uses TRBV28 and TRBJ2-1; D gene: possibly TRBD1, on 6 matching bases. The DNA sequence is TGTGCCAGCAGTTTGTTGGGGACATGGAGGCCCCAAAATGAGCAGTTCTTC. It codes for CASSLLGTWRPQNEQFF.